The clone carrying this T cell receptor beta chain was seen many times. Trimming took off 5 bases at V and 7 bases at J, with 13 bases between the two ends. The CDR3 length is 12 residues. Germline CDR1 and CDR2: SQVTM and ANQGSEA. TCRdb called the 5' RACE reads again in MiXCR, with one record for every CDR3 protein. The table has tens of thousands of distinct CDR3 sequences, around 26% seen once; the top ten hold 2.5% to 4%. The sequenced sample consisted of tumor-infiltrating naive CD4+ T cells sorted from the breast tumor. Subset given: naive CD4+ T cells, CD4+CD45RA+CD25-. The V gene is TRBV29-1, the J gene TRBJ2-3, with D unclear. The receptor's source is a female donor with breast cancer. CDR3 DNA sequence: TGCAGCGTTTTACCCACTGGGCATACGCAGTATTTT. Amino acid sequence: CSVLPTGHTQYF.